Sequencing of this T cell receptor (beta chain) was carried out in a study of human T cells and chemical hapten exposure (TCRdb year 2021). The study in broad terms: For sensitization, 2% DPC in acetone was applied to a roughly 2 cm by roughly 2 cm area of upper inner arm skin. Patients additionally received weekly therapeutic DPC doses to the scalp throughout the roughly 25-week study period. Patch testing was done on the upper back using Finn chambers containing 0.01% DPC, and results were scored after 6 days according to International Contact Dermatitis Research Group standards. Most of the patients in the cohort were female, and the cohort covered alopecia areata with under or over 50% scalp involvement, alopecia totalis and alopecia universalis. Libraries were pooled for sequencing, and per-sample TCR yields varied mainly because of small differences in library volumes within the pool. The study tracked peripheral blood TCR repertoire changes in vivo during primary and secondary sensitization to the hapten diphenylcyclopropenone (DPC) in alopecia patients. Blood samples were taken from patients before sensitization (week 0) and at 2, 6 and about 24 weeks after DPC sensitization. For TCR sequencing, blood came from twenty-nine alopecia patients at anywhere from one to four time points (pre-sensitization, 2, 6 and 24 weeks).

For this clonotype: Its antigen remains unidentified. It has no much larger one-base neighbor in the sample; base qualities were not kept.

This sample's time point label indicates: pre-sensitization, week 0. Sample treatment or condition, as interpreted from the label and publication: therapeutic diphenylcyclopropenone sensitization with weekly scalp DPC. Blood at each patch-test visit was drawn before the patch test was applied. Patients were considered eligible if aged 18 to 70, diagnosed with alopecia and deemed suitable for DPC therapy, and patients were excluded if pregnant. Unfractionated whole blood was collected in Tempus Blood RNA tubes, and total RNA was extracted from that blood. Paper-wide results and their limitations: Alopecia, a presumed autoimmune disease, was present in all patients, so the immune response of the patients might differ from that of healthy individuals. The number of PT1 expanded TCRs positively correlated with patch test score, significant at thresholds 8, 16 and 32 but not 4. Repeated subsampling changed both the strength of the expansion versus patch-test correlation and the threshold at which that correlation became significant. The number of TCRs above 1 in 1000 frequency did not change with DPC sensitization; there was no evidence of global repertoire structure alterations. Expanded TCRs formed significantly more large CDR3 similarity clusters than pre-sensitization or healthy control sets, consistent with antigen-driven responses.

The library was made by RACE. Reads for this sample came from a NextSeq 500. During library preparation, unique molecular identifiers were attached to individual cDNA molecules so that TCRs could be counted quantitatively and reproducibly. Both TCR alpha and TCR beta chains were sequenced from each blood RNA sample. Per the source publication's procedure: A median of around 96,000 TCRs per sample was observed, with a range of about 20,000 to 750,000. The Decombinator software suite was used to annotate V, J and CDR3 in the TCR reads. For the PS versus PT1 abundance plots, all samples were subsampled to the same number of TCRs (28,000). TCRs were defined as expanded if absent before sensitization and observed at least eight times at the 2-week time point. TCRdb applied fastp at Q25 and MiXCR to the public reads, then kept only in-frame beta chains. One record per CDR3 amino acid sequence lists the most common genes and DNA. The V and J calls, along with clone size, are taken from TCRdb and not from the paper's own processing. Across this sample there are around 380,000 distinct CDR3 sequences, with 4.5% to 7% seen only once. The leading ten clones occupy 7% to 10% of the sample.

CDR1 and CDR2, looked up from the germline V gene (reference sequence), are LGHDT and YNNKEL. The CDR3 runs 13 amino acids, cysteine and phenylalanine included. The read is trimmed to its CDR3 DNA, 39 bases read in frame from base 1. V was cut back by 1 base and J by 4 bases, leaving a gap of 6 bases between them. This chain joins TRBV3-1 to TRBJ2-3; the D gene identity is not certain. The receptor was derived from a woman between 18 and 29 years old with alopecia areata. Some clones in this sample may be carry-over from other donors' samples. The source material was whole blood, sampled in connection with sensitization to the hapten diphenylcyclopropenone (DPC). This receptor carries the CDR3 CASSQANADTQYF. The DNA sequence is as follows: TGTGCCAGCAGCCAAGCTAACGCAGATACGCAGTATTTT.